The following is a TCR beta chain sequence with its context. Clones were read by immunoSEQ multiplex PCR, and TCRdb kept only the in-frame ones, dropping some. Here the sample spans approximately 29,000 clones, more than 65% being singletons. This specimen comes from a study of OX40 agonist ivuxolimab in advanced cancers. The CDR3 consists of 16 residues. V shed 2 bases and J shed 1 base, with 14 bases lying between them. Germline V gene lookup returns CDR1 SGDLS and CDR2 YYNGEE. The material sequenced was CD4+ or CD8+ T cells sorted from blood, taken in a trial of the OX40 agonist ivuxolimab. The V gene is TRBV9, the J gene TRBJ2-3; weak D call: TRBD1 (6 bases). This TCR was recovered from an adult with an advanced solid tumor such as melanoma, head and neck, liver or kidney cancer. The CDR3 reads CASSVRVGGGTDTQYF. Here the CDR3 DNA reads TGTGCCAGCAGCGTGCGTGTTGGGGGCGGCACAGATACGCAGTATTTT.